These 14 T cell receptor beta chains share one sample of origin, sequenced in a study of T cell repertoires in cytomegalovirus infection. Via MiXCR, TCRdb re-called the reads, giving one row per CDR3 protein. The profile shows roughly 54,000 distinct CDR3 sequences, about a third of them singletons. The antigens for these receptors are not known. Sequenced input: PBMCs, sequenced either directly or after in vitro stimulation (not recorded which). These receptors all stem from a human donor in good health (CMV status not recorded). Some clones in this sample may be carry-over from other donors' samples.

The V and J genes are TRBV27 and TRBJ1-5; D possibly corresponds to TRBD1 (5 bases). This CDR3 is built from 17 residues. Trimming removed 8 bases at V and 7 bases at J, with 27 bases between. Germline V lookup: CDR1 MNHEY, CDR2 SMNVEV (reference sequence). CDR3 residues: CASGPNPFFRDLQPQHF. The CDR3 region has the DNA TGTGCCAGCGGTCCCAACCCTTTTTTCCGGGACTTGCAGCCCCAGCATTTT.

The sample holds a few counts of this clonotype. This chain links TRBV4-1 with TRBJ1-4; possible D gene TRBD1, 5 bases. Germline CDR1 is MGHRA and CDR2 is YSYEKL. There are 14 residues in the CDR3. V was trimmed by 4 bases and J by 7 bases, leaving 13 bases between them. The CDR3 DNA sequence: TGCGCCAGCAGCCCGGGACCCGACGGTGAAAAACTGTTTTTT. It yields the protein CASSPGPDGEKLFF.

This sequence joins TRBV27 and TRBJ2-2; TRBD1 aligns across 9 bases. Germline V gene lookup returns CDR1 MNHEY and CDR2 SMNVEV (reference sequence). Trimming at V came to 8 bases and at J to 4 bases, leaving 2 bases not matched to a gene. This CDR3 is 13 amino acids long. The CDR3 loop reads CASRQGGTGELFF. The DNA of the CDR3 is TGTGCCAGCCGACAGGGGGGCACCGGGGAGCTGTTTTTT.

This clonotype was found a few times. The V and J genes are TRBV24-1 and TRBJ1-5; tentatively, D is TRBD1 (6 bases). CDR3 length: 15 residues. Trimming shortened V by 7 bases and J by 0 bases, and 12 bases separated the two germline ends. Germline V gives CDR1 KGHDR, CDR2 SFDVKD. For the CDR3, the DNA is TGTGCCACCAGCGTCGGGGGCTATAGCAATCAGCCCCAGCATTTT. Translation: CATSVGGYSNQPQHF.

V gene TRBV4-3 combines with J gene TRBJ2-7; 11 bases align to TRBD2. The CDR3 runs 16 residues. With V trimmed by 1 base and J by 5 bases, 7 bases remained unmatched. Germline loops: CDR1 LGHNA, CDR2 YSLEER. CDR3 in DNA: TGCGCCAGCAGCCAAGGGTTAGCGGGAGGGCCCCACGAGCAGTACTTC. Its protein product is CASSQGLAGGPHEQYF.

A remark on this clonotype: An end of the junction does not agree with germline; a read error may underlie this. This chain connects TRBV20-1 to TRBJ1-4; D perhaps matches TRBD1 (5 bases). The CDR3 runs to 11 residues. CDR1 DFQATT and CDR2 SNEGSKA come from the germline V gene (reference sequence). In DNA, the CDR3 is TGCAGTGCTCTTAGGCGCCGGGACGTTGCGTTT. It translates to CSALRRRDVAF.

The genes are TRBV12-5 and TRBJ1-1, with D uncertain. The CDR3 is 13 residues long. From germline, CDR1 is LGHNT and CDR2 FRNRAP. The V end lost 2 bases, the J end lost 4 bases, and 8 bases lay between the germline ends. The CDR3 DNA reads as TGTGCTAGTGGTTTGAGTTGGGGCACTGAAGCTTTCTTT. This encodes CASGLSWGTEAFF. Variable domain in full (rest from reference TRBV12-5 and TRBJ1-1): DARVTQTPRHKVTEMGQEVTMRCQPILGHNTVFWYRQTMMQGLELLAYFRNRAPLDDSGMPKDRFSAEMPDATLATLKIQPSEPRDSAVYFCASGLSWGTEAFFGQGTRLTVV.

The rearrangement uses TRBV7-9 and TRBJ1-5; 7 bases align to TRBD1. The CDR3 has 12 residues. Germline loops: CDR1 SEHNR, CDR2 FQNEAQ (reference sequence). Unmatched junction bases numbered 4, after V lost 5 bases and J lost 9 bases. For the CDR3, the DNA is TGTGCCAGCAGCATACAGGGGACGCCCCAGCATTTT. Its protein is CASSIQGTPQHF.

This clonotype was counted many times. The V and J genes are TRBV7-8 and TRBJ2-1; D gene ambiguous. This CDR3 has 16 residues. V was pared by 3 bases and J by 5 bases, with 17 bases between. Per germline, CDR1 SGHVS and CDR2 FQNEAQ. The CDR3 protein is CASSLGWQSRNNEQFF. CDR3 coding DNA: TGTGCCAGCAGCTTGGGTTGGCAGTCGAGAAACAATGAGCAGTTCTTC.

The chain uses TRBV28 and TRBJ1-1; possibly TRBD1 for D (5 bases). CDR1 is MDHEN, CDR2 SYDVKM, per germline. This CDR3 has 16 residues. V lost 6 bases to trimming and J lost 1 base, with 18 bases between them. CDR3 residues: CASREDSLRANTEAFF. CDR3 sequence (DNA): TGTGCCAGCAGAGAAGACTCACTCAGGGCGAACACTGAAGCTTTCTTT.

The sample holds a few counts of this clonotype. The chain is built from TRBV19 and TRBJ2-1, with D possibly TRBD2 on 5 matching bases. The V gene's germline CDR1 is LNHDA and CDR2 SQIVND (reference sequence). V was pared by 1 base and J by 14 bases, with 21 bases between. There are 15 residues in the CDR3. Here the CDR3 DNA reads TGTGCCAGTAGTATAGCCGGACTTGACCCAGGATCCGAGTTCTTC. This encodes CASSIAGLDPGSEFF.

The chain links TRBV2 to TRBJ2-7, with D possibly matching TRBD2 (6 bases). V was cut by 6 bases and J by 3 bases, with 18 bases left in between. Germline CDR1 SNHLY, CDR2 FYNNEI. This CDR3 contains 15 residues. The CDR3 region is CASRSPGLVGYEQYF. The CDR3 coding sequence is TGTGCCAGCAGGAGCCCGGGACTTGTGGGCTACGAGCAGTACTTC.

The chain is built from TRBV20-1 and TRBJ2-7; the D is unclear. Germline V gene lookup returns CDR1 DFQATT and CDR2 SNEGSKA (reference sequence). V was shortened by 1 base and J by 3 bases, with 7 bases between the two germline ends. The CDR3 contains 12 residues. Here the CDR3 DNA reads TGCAGTGCTAGAGTAAACAGCTACGAGCAGTACTTC. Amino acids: CSARVNSYEQYF.

CDR3 residues: CASSLLSSYEQYF. In nucleotides, the CDR3 is TGTGCCAGCAGCTTGCTGAGCTCCTACGAGCAGTACTTC. The V gene is TRBV5-6, the J gene TRBJ2-7; D gene unclear. There are 13 residues in the CDR3. Germline lookup yields CDR1 SGHDT and CDR2 YYEEEE. The ends were cut back, 1 base at V and 0 bases at J, with 5 bases in the middle. The variable domain in full, completed from reference TRBV5-6 and TRBJ2-7, reads DAGVTQSPTHLIKTRGQQVTLRCSPKSGHDTVSWYQQALGQGPQFIFQYYEEEERQRGNFPDRFSGHQFPNYSSELNVNALLLGDSALYLCASSLLSSYEQYFGPGTRLTVT.